The 13 T cell receptor beta chains reported below all come from one sample, sequenced in a study of T cells in localized non-small cell lung cancer. Assay used: immunoSEQ multiplex PCR; TCRdb lists only in-frame clones, some missing. The sample carries tens of thousands of clones, 65% to 85% recorded once. Specimen: PBMCs, collected before any cancer treatment. These receptors all stem from a man between 40 and 75 years old with stage II lung adenocarcinoma.

DNA of the CDR3: TGTGCCAGCAGCTTGGGCGGACAGGGGGTTAGGACTGAAGCTTTCTTT. It is translated as CASSLGGQGVRTEAFF. The V and J genes are TRBV11-3 and TRBJ1-1, with 10 positions matching TRBD1. CDR3 length: 16 amino acids. The J segment lost 5 bases and the V segment lost 3 bases, leaving 9 bases of the junction unmatched. From germline, CDR1 is SGHNT and CDR2 YENEEA.

The J gene is TRBJ2-1, the V gene TRBV11-3; no reliable D call. This CDR3 has 14 residues. V was shortened by 2 bases and J by 4 bases, with 9 bases between the two germline ends. Germline V gene data show CDR1 as SGHNT and CDR2 as YENEEA. DNA of the CDR3: TGTGCCAGCAGCTTATATTCCAGGTACAATGAGCAGTTCTTC. Protein: CASSLYSRYNEQFF.

The rearrangement joins TRBV13 to TRBJ1-1; D ambiguous. V was trimmed by 3 bases and J by 1 base, leaving 9 bases between them. In germline, CDR1 is PRHDT, CDR2 FYEKMQ (reference sequence). This CDR3 has 14 amino acids. CDR3 amino acids: CASSFRVPNTEAFF. In DNA, the CDR3 is TGTGCCAGCAGCTTTAGGGTACCGAACACTGAAGCTTTCTTT. The full variable domain, with the rest looked up from reference TRBV13 and TRBJ1-1, is AAGVIQSPRHLIKEKRETATLKCYPIPRHDTVYWYQQGPGQDPQFLISFYEKMQSDKGSIPDRFSAQQFSDYHSELNMSSLELGDSALYFCASSFRVPNTEAFFGQGTRLTVV.

The V call is TRBV5-1, the J call TRBJ1-1, with unresolved D. Trimming removed 4 bases at V and 5 bases at J, with 15 bases between. Germline V gene lookup returns CDR1 SGHRS and CDR2 YFSETQ. This CDR3 is built from 14 residues. This chain's CDR3 is CASSMTLGQTEAFF. CDR3 bases: TGCGCCAGCAGCATGACCCTAGGTCAGACTGAAGCTTTCTTT.

The CDR3 here is CASILKAGGNSEAFF. The CDR3 bases are TGTGCCAGCATCTTGAAGGCCGGGGGGAATAGTGAAGCTTTCTTT. This rearrangement joins TRBV6-1 to TRBJ1-1, with a possible D match to TRBD1 (5 bases). Trimming shortened V by 7 bases and J by 7 bases, and 22 bases separated the two germline ends. Germline V gene data show CDR1 as MNHNS and CDR2 as SASEGT. The CDR3 consists of 15 residues.

The chain has TRBV5-4 and TRBJ2-3; either TRBD1 or TRBD2 may fit D (5 bases each). Germline V gene sequence: CDR1 SGHNT, CDR2 YYREEE (reference sequence). This CDR3 spans 15 amino acids. Trimming left V 4 bases short and J 2 bases short, with 14 bases between. The chain's CDR3 is CASSPGTYFTDTQYF. The CDR3 DNA reads as TGTGCCAGCAGCCCCGGGACGTACTTCACAGATACGCAGTATTTT. The full variable domain, rest sourced from reference TRBV5-4 and TRBJ2-3, is ETGVTQSPTHLIKTRGQQVTLRCSSQSGHNTVSWYQQALGQGPQFIFQYYREEENGRGNFPPRFSGLQFPNYSSELNVNALELDDSALYLCASSPGTYFTDTQYFGPGTRLTVL.

This clone was picked up a small number of times. V usage is TRBV6-5 and J usage is TRBJ2-5; 11 positions agree with TRBD2. Germline-derived CDR1 and CDR2 are MNHEY and SVGAGI. CDR3 length: 15 residues. V shed 5 bases, J shed 9 bases, and the junction held 11 bases outside the gene matches. The CDR3 DNA sequence: TGTGCCAGCAGTCGACTAGCGGGGTCCATATTCCCCCAGTACTTC. It yields the protein CASSRLAGSIFPQYF.

This rearrangement joins TRBV14 to TRBJ2-5; TRBD1 matches 9 bases. V trimming: 3 bases; J trimming: 1 base; junction bases outside the gene matches: 6. CDR1 SGHDN and CDR2 FVKESK come from the germline V gene. The length of the CDR3 is 16 residues. The DNA for the CDR3 is TGTGCCAGCAGCCAGGGGGACAGGGCCTTCCAAGAGACCCAGTACTTC. This translates into CASSQGDRAFQETQYF.

This chain joins TRBV11-3 and TRBJ2-3; possibly TRBD1 or TRBD2 for D (6 bases each). V lost 6 bases to trimming and J lost 6 bases, with 19 bases between them. Germline V CDR1 and CDR2: SGHNT, YENEEA. The CDR3 spans 15 residues. CDR3 coding DNA: TGTGCCAGCAGTTTCGAGACCGGGGGCGACGATACGCAGTATTTT. Translation gives CASSFETGGDDTQYF.

The rearrangement uses TRBV9 and TRBJ2-2; TRBD1 might be the D (6 bases). The CDR3 totals 14 residues. Germline CDR1 and CDR2: SGDLS and YYNGEE. The V gene lost 4 bases and the J gene lost 3 bases, with 10 bases spanning the gap. The CDR3 DNA reads TGTGCCAGCAGCCCCACAGGGTACACCGGGGAGCTGTTTTTT. Translating gives CASSPTGYTGELFF.

This clone qualifies as medium-sized. V gene TRBV30 combines with J gene TRBJ1-4; the D gene is possibly TRBD1 (5 bases). The CDR3 runs 14 residues. Trimming pared 7 bases from V and 3 bases from J, leaving 15 bases between. CDR1 and CDR2 (germline): GTSNPN, SVGIG (reference sequence). CDR3 nucleotides: TGTGCCTCAAGTCGGATAGGGGCTAATGAAAAACTGTTTTTT. Translating it yields CASSRIGANEKLFF.

This clone was found a few times. The chain is built from TRBV5-5 and TRBJ1-4; TRBD1 matches at 7 bases. Germline V CDR1 and CDR2: SGHKS, YYEKEE (reference sequence). Trimming removed 4 bases from V and 6 bases from J; junction bases left unmatched: 9. There are 15 residues in the CDR3. The CDR3 is CASSGTGAADEKLFF. CDR3 coding DNA: TGTGCCAGCAGCGGAACAGGGGCCGCAGATGAAAAACTGTTTTTT.

This rearrangement joins TRBV29-1 to TRBJ1-4; no clear D gene. Trimming shortened V by 4 bases and J by 0 bases, and 9 bases separated the two germline ends. The CDR3 loop spans 14 amino acids. Per germline, CDR1 SQVTM and CDR2 ANQGSEA. CDR3 nucleotide sequence: TGCAGCGTTGGGGCAGCTACAACTAATGAAAAACTGTTTTTT. This translates into CSVGAATTNEKLFF.